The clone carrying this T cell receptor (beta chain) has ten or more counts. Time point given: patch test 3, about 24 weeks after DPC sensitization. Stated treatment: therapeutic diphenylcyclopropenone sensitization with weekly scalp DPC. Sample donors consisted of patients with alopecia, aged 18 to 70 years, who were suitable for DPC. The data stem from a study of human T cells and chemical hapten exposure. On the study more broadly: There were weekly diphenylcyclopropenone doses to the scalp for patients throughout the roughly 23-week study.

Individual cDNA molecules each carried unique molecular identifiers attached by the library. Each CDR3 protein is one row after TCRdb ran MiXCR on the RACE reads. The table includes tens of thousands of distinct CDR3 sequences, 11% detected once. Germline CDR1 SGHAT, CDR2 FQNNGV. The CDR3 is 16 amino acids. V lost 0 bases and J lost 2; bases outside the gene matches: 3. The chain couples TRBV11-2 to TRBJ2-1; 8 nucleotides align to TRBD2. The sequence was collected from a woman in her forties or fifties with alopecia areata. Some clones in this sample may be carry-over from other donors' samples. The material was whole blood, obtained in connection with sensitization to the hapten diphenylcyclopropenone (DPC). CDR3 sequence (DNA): TGTGCCAGCAGCTTAGATCGGGGACTAGCCTACAATGAGCAGTTCTTC. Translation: CASSLDRGLAYNEQFF.